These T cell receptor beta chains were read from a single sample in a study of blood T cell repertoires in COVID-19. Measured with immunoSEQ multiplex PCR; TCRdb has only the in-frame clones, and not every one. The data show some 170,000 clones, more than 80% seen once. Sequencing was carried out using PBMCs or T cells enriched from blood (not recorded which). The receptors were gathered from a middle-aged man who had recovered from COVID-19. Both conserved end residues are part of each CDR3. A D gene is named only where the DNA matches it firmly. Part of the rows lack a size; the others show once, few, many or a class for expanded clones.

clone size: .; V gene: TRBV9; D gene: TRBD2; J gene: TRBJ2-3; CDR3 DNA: TGTGCCAGCAGCGTAGCGGGACTAGCGGGAGGGGCAGATACGCAGTATTTT; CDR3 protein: CASSVAGLAGGADTQYF
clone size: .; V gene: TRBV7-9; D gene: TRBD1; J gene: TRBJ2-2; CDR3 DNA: TGTGCCAGCAGCTTCCTCGGGACAGGGAAACTCGGGGAGCTGTTTTTT; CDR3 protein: CASSFLGTGKLGELFF
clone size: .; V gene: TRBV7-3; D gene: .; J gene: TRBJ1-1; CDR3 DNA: TGTGCCAGCAGCCCGGAAGGCTCAGGGTTAAGTCAAGCTTTCTTT; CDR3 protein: CASSPEGSGLSQAFF
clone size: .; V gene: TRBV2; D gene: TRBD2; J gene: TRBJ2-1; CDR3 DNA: TGTGCCAGCACGGCACTAGCGGGACATAATGAGCAGTTCTTC; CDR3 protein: CASTALAGHNEQFF
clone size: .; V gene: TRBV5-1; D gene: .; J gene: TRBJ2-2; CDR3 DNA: TGCGCCAGCAGCTTGAGTGCGACCGGGGAGCTGTTTTTT; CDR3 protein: CASSLSATGELFF
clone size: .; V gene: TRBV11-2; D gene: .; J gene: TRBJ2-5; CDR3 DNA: TGTGCCAGCAGCCTCCTTTCGAGAGGAGAAGAGACCCAGTACTTC; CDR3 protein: CASSLLSRGEETQYF
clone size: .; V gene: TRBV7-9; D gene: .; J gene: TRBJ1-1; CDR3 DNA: TGTGCCAGCAGCCTCGACATGAACACTGAAGCTTTCTTT; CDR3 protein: CASSLDMNTEAFF
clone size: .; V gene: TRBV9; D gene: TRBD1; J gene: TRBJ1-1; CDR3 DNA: TGTGCCAGCAGCGTAGAGGACAGGGTGAACACTGAAGCTTTCTTT; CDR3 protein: CASSVEDRVNTEAFF
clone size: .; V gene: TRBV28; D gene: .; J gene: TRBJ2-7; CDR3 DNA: TGTGCCACCTTCCGGGGGGCCCTCGGCTACGAGCAGTACTTC; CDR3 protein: CATFRGALGYEQYF
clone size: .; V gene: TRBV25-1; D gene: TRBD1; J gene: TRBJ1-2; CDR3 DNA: TGTGCCAGCAGTGAATATACCGCCGGGACAGTTAACTATGGCTACACCTTC; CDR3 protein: CASSEYTAGTVNYGYTF
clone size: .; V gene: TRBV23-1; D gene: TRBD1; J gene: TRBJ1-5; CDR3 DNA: TGCGCCAGCAGTCAAGACAGGGGAGGGAGCAATCAGCCCCAGCATTTT; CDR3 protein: CASSQDRGGSNQPQHF
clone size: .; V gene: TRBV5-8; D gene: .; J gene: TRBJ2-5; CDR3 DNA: TGTGCCAGCAGCTTGGCCGACAGGCAAGAGACCCAGTACTTC; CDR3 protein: CASSLADRQETQYF
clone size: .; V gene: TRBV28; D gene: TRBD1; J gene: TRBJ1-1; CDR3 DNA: TGTGCCAGCAGTTTAGAAGGGGGCCGAGCTGAAGCTTTCTTT; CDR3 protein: CASSLEGGRAEAFF
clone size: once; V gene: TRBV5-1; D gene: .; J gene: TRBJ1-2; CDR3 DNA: TGCGCCAGCAGCTTCTCATACAGCTATGGCTACACCTTC; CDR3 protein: CASSFSYSYGYTF
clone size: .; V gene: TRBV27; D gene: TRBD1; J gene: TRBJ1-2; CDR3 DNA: TGTGCCAGCACCTCTTACAGGGGGACCAACTATGGCTACACCTTC; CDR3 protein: CASTSYRGTNYGYTF
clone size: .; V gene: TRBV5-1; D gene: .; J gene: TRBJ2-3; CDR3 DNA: TGCGCCAGCAGCTTGCGAGGGCAGGTCGCAGATACGCAGTATTTT; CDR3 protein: CASSLRGQVADTQYF
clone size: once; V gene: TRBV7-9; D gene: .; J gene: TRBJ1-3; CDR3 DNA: TGTGCCAGCAGCAGCCCAAAGGGGATCTCTGGAAACACCATATATTTT; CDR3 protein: CASSSPKGISGNTIYF
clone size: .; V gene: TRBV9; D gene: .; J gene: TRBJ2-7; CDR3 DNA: TGTGCCAGCAGCCCGGGATTCGGGGAGCAGTACTTC; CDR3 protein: CASSPGFGEQYF
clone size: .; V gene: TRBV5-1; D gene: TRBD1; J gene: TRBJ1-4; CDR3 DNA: TGCGCCAGCAGCTCCGTAGCGGACAGGGTTAATGAAAAACTGTTTTTT; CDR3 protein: CASSSVADRVNEKLFF
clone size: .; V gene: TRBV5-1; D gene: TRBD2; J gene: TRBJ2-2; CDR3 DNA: TGCGCCAGCAGCTTGGTCCCTAGCGGGGTTGCCGGGGAGCTGTTTTTT; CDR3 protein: CASSLVPSGVAGELFF
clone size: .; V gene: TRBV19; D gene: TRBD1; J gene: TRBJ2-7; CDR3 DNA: TGTGCCAGTAGCCCTGGGACAGGGGGGTACGAGCAGTACTTC; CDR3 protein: CASSPGTGGYEQYF
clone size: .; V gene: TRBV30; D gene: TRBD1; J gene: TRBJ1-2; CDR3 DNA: TGTGCCTGGAGTTTCCGGGACAGGGGGCCTTATGGCTACACCTTC; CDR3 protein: CAWSFRDRGPYGYTF